This TCR beta chain was profiled in a study of OX40 agonist ivuxolimab in advanced cancers. Study-wide points: Compared with CD4+, CD8+ T cells on average had more expanded clones.

Profiling relied on immunoSEQ multiplex PCR, and the TCRdb table lists in-frame clones only, not all of them. This sample carries about 50,000 clones, about four fifths of them seen once, and the ten largest clones take approximately 1.5%. V was trimmed by 7 bases and J by 5 bases, leaving 8 bases between them. The CDR3 runs 11 residues. CDR1 and CDR2 (germline): MNHEY, SMNVEV (reference sequence). As to this clone: Its cognate antigen is unknown.

The clonotype originates from an adult with an advanced solid tumor such as melanoma, head and neck, liver or kidney cancer. The chain couples TRBV27 to TRBJ2-5, with D perhaps TRBD1 (6 bases). The sequenced sample was CD4+ or CD8+ T cells sorted from blood, obtained in a trial of the OX40 agonist ivuxolimab. CDR3 sequence reads: CASTRGETQYF. The CDR3 nucleotides are TGTGCCAGCACAAGGGGGGAGACCCAGTACTTC.